What follows describes a single TCR beta chain. The data stem from a study of blood T cell repertoires in COVID-19. The CDR3 runs 14 residues. CDR1 GTSNPN and CDR2 SVGIG come from the germline V gene (reference sequence). J lost 5 bases, V lost 4 bases, and 10 bases had no gene match. How the authors handled the data: Amplification of reference gene primers provided the estimated nucleated cell counts. The data were produced by immunoSEQ multiplex PCR, yet TCRdb's version contains in-frame clones alone and is incomplete. That table furnishes V, J and clone size, whereas the DNA furnished D and trimming. The table has approximately 250,000 clones, about 85% seen once.

The sequence came from a man aged 35 to 55 with acute or convalescent COVID-19. Source material: peripheral blood. This rearrangement joins TRBV30 to TRBJ1-2; 7 bases match TRBD1. The CDR3 sequence: CAWTQTGRQYGYTF. The CDR3, as DNA: TGTGCCTGGACTCAGACAGGGCGGCAGTATGGCTACACCTTC.